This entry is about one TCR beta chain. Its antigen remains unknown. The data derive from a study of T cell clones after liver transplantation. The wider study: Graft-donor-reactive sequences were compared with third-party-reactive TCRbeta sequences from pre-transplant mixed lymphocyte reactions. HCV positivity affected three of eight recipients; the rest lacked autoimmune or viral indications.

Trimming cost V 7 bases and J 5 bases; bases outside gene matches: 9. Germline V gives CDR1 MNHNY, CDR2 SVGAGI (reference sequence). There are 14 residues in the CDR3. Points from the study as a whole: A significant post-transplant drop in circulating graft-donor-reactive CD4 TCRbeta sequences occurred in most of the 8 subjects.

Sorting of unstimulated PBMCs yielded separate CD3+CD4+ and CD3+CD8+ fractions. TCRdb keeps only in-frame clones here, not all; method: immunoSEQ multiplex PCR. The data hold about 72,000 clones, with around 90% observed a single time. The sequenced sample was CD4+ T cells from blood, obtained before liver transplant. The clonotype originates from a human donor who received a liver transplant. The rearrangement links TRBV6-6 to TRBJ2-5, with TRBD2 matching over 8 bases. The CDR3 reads CASIPSGRGETQYF. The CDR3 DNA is TGTGCCAGCATTCCCAGCGGGAGAGGCGAGACCCAGTACTTC.